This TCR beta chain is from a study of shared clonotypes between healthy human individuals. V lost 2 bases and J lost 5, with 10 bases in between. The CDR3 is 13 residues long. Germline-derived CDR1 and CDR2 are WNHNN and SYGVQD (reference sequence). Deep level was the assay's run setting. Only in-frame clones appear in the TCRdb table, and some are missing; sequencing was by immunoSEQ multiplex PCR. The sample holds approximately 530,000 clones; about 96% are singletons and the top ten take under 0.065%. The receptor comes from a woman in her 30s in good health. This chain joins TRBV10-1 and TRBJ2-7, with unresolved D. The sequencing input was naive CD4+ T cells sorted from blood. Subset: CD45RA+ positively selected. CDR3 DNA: TGCGCCAGCAGTGAGGGGCGCAGAGACGAGCAGTACTTC. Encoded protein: CASSEGRRDEQYF.